These T cell receptor beta chains were read from a single sample in a study of vaccination effects on CD4 cells after COVID-19. The protocol was immunoSEQ multiplex PCR, while the TCRdb copy is restricted to in-frame clones and leaves out a portion. Of 25,000 to 30,000 clones in the sample, roughly 68% were seen once. No antigen is known for these receptors. The starting material was CD4+ T cells from PBMCs cultured with HCoV-OC43 spike peptides, obtained after COVID-19 vaccination. The receptors originated from a human donor who received a COVID-19 vaccine. Each CDR3 is given with its conserved first and last residue. Each record gives: CDR3 protein, CDR3 DNA, clone size, CDR3 length, J gene, V gene, D gene. The D gene is left open where the match is weak. Clone size is stated in some rows and not others, as once, few, many or a class when expanded.

CDR3 protein: CASSSAIELFF; CDR3 DNA: TGTGCCAGCAGCTCGGCGATAGAGCTGTTTTTT; clone size: -; CDR3 length: 11; J gene: TRBJ2-2; V gene: TRBV11-2; D gene: -
CDR3 protein: CASSLDAGSYEQYF; CDR3 DNA: TGTGCCAGCAGCTTGGACGCCGGATCTTACGAGCAGTACTTC; clone size: -; CDR3 length: 14; J gene: TRBJ2-7; V gene: TRBV5-4; D gene: -
CDR3 protein: CASRTTGVQETQYF; CDR3 DNA: TGTGCCAGCAGAACCACGGGGGTTCAAGAGACCCAGTACTTC; clone size: -; CDR3 length: 14; J gene: TRBJ2-5; V gene: TRBV28; D gene: -
CDR3 protein: CASSLRDRAGIQYF; CDR3 DNA: TGTGCCAGCAGCTTAAGGGACAGGGCCGGCATTCAGTACTTC; clone size: -; CDR3 length: 14; J gene: TRBJ2-4; V gene: TRBV13; D gene: TRBD1
CDR3 protein: CASMSGSYEQYF; CDR3 DNA: TGTGCCAGCATGTCCGGATCCTACGAGCAGTACTTC; clone size: -; CDR3 length: 12; J gene: TRBJ2-7; V gene: TRBV6-5; D gene: -
CDR3 protein: CASSLTGGVNTEAFF; CDR3 DNA: TGCGCCAGCAGCTTAACAGGGGGCGTGAACACTGAAGCTTTCTTT; clone size: -; CDR3 length: 15; J gene: TRBJ1-1; V gene: TRBV5-1; D gene: TRBD1
CDR3 protein: CASSQGPRITSQYF; CDR3 DNA: TGTGCCAGCAGCCAAGGACCCCGTATTACTTCGCAGTATTTT; clone size: -; CDR3 length: 14; J gene: TRBJ2-3; V gene: TRBV14; D gene: -
CDR3 protein: CASSQSGGETQYF; CDR3 DNA: TGTGCCAGCAGCCAATCAGGGGGGGAGACCCAGTACTTC; clone size: -; CDR3 length: 13; J gene: TRBJ2-5; V gene: TRBV3-1/TRBV3-2; D gene: -
CDR3 protein: CASSALYEQYF; CDR3 DNA: TGTGCCAGCAGTGCACTATACGAGCAGTACTTC; clone size: -; CDR3 length: 11; J gene: TRBJ2-7; V gene: TRBV14; D gene: -
CDR3 protein: CSASGGYGYTF; CDR3 DNA: TGCAGTGCTAGTGGAGGCTATGGCTACACCTTC; clone size: few; CDR3 length: 11; J gene: TRBJ1-2; V gene: TRBV20-1; D gene: -
CDR3 protein: CASSLGRGQETQYF; CDR3 DNA: TGTGCCAGCAGCTTAGGACGGGGGCAGGAGACCCAGTACTTC; clone size: -; CDR3 length: 14; J gene: TRBJ2-5; V gene: TRBV7-8; D gene: -
CDR3 protein: CASTQTGDGYTF; CDR3 DNA: TGTGCCAGCACTCAGACGGGAGATGGCTACACCTTC; clone size: -; CDR3 length: 12; J gene: TRBJ1-2; V gene: TRBV3-1/TRBV3-2; D gene: -
CDR3 protein: CATSASGSLDEQFF; CDR3 DNA: TGTGCCACCAGTGCAAGCGGGAGTTTGGATGAGCAGTTCTTC; clone size: few; CDR3 length: 14; J gene: TRBJ2-1; V gene: TRBV24-1; D gene: TRBD2
CDR3 protein: CASSEDGYNEQFF; CDR3 DNA: TGTGCCAGCAGTGAGGACGGATACAATGAGCAGTTCTTC; clone size: -; CDR3 length: 13; J gene: TRBJ2-1; V gene: TRBV6-1; D gene: -
CDR3 protein: CASRPSSGANVLTF; CDR3 DNA: TGTGCCAGCAGGCCCAGCTCTGGGGCCAACGTCCTGACTTTC; clone size: -; CDR3 length: 14; J gene: TRBJ2-6; V gene: TRBV6-5; D gene: -
CDR3 protein: CASSYRTGENEKLFF; CDR3 DNA: TGTGCCAGCAGTTACCGGACAGGGGAGAATGAAAAACTGTTTTTT; clone size: -; CDR3 length: 15; J gene: TRBJ1-4; V gene: TRBV6-5; D gene: TRBD1
CDR3 protein: CASSDSGYTDTQYF; CDR3 DNA: TGTGCCAGCAGCGATAGCGGATACACAGATACGCAGTATTTT; clone size: -; CDR3 length: 14; J gene: TRBJ2-3; V gene: TRBV28; D gene: -
CDR3 protein: CASSKGEGANKAKNIQYF; CDR3 DNA: TGTGCCAGCAGCAAAGGGGAAGGGGCGAACAAAGCCAAAAACATTCAGTACTTC; clone size: once; CDR3 length: 18; J gene: TRBJ2-4; V gene: TRBV21-1; D gene: -
CDR3 protein: CASSTDRAGQPQHF; CDR3 DNA: TGTGCCAGTAGTACAGACCGGGCTGGTCAGCCCCAGCATTTT; clone size: -; CDR3 length: 14; J gene: TRBJ1-5; V gene: TRBV19; D gene: -
CDR3 protein: CASSQVRGGQPQHF; CDR3 DNA: TGTGCCAGCAGCCAAGTTAGGGGCGGTCAGCCCCAGCATTTT; clone size: -; CDR3 length: 14; J gene: TRBJ1-5; V gene: TRBV3-1/TRBV3-2; D gene: -
CDR3 protein: CASSPLRAVTEAFF; CDR3 DNA: TGTGCCAGCTCACCGCTTAGGGCGGTCACTGAAGCTTTCTTT; clone size: -; CDR3 length: 14; J gene: TRBJ1-1; V gene: TRBV18; D gene: -
CDR3 protein: CASSLAQVRTYEQYF; CDR3 DNA: TGTGCCAGCAGCTTAGCGCAAGTCAGAACCTACGAGCAGTACTTC; clone size: -; CDR3 length: 15; J gene: TRBJ2-7; V gene: TRBV7-9; D gene: -
CDR3 protein: CASSLSRQGETQYF; CDR3 DNA: TGTGCCAGCAGTTTATCGAGACAGGGGGAGACCCAGTACTTC; clone size: few; CDR3 length: 14; J gene: TRBJ2-5; V gene: TRBV27; D gene: TRBD1
CDR3 protein: CASSLAGSGYGYTF; CDR3 DNA: TGTGCCAGCAGCTTAGCGGGGAGCGGGTATGGCTACACCTTC; clone size: few; CDR3 length: 14; J gene: TRBJ1-2; V gene: TRBV7-9; D gene: -
CDR3 protein: CAITSGQGAGEQYF; CDR3 DNA: TGTGCCATCACCTCGGGACAGGGGGCTGGAGAGCAGTACTTC; clone size: -; CDR3 length: 14; J gene: TRBJ2-7; V gene: TRBV10-3; D gene: TRBD1
CDR3 protein: CASRPTSGRGSYEQYF; CDR3 DNA: TGCGCCAGCAGACCTACTAGCGGGAGGGGGTCCTACGAGCAGTACTTC; clone size: -; CDR3 length: 16; J gene: TRBJ2-7; V gene: TRBV5-1; D gene: TRBD2
CDR3 protein: CASSESGAGMETQYF; CDR3 DNA: TGCGCCAGCAGTGAGTCGGGTGCAGGGATGGAGACCCAGTACTTC; clone size: -; CDR3 length: 15; J gene: TRBJ2-5; V gene: TRBV10-1; D gene: -
CDR3 protein: CAWRLGAGQYF; CDR3 DNA: TGTGCCTGGAGATTAGGAGCAGGCCAGTACTTC; clone size: -; CDR3 length: 11; J gene: TRBJ2-5; V gene: TRBV30; D gene: -
CDR3 protein: CASSQASGGEDTQYF; CDR3 DNA: TGCGCCAGCAGCCAGGCTTCCGGGGGGGAAGATACGCAGTATTTT; clone size: -; CDR3 length: 15; J gene: TRBJ2-3; V gene: TRBV5-1; D gene: TRBD2
CDR3 protein: CASSYSRTGGGYGYTF; CDR3 DNA: TGTGCCAGCAGTTACTCAAGGACAGGGGGCGGGTATGGCTACACCTTC; clone size: -; CDR3 length: 16; J gene: TRBJ1-2; V gene: TRBV6-5; D gene: TRBD1
CDR3 protein: CASSVGDTQYF; CDR3 DNA: TGCGCCAGCAGTGTAGGAGATACGCAGTATTTT; clone size: -; CDR3 length: 11; J gene: TRBJ2-3; V gene: TRBV10-1; D gene: -
CDR3 protein: CASSLERTLAGETQYF; CDR3 DNA: TGTGCCAGCAGCTTAGAGCGGACTCTAGCGGGCGAGACCCAGTACTTC; clone size: -; CDR3 length: 16; J gene: TRBJ2-5; V gene: TRBV7-7; D gene: TRBD2
CDR3 protein: CASSLSSYEQYF; CDR3 DNA: TGTGCCAGCAGCTTGAGCTCCTACGAGCAGTACTTC; clone size: few; CDR3 length: 12; J gene: TRBJ2-7; V gene: TRBV5-6; D gene: -
CDR3 protein: CASSLGPADYEQYF; CDR3 DNA: TGTGCCAGCAGCTTAGGGCCAGCGGATTACGAGCAGTACTTC; clone size: -; CDR3 length: 14; J gene: TRBJ2-7; V gene: TRBV11-2; D gene: -
CDR3 protein: CASSIATALYNEQFF; CDR3 DNA: TGTGCCAGTAGTATAGCGACAGCACTTTACAATGAGCAGTTCTTC; clone size: -; CDR3 length: 15; J gene: TRBJ2-1; V gene: TRBV19; D gene: -
CDR3 protein: CASSFQGYSNQPQHF; CDR3 DNA: TGTGCCAGCAGCTTCCAGGGTTATAGCAATCAGCCCCAGCATTTT; clone size: few; CDR3 length: 15; J gene: TRBJ1-5; V gene: TRBV5-8; D gene: -
CDR3 protein: CASSRIRTTNEKLFF; CDR3 DNA: TGTGCCAGCAGCCGGATCAGGACAACTAATGAAAAACTGTTTTTT; clone size: -; CDR3 length: 15; J gene: TRBJ1-4; V gene: TRBV6-6; D gene: -
CDR3 protein: CASSLEGSYGYTF; CDR3 DNA: TGTGCCAGCAGCTTGGAGGGTAGCTATGGCTACACCTTC; clone size: -; CDR3 length: 13; J gene: TRBJ1-2; V gene: TRBV5-6; D gene: -
CDR3 protein: CASSSRQGPYNEQFF; CDR3 DNA: TGTGCCAGCAGCTCTCGACAGGGACCCTACAATGAGCAGTTCTTC; clone size: -; CDR3 length: 15; J gene: TRBJ2-1; V gene: TRBV11-3; D gene: TRBD1
CDR3 protein: CASSGSAGGSSYEQYF; CDR3 DNA: TGTGCCAGCAGCGGTTCAGCTGGGGGGAGCTCCTACGAGCAGTACTTC; clone size: -; CDR3 length: 16; J gene: TRBJ2-7; V gene: TRBV11-2; D gene: -
CDR3 protein: CASSSLRDRGLVTDTQYF; CDR3 DNA: TGTGCCAGCAGTTCTCTCCGGGACAGGGGGCTAGTCACAGATACGCAGTATTTT; clone size: -; CDR3 length: 18; J gene: TRBJ2-3; V gene: TRBV27; D gene: TRBD1
CDR3 protein: CASSYGLVGGQSEAFF; CDR3 DNA: TGTGCCAGCAGTTACGGCTTAGTAGGGGGGCAAAGTGAAGCTTTCTTT; clone size: -; CDR3 length: 16; J gene: TRBJ1-1; V gene: TRBV6-5; D gene: -
CDR3 protein: CASSSYRDSTEAFF; CDR3 DNA: TGTGCCAGCAGCTCGTATCGGGACTCGACCGAAGCTTTCTTT; clone size: -; CDR3 length: 14; J gene: TRBJ1-1; V gene: TRBV5-5; D gene: -
CDR3 protein: CASSVGNRVNEQFF; CDR3 DNA: TGTGCCAGCAGCGTAGGAAACAGGGTGAATGAGCAGTTCTTC; clone size: -; CDR3 length: 14; J gene: TRBJ2-1; V gene: TRBV9; D gene: -
CDR3 protein: CASSPRGQGTDTQYF; CDR3 DNA: TGCGCCAGCAGCCCGAGGGGACAGGGGACAGATACGCAGTATTTT; clone size: -; CDR3 length: 15; J gene: TRBJ2-3; V gene: TRBV5-1; D gene: TRBD1
CDR3 protein: CASIISGQGNYGYTF; CDR3 DNA: TGTGCCAGCATCATCTCGGGGCAGGGTAACTATGGCTACACCTTC; clone size: -; CDR3 length: 15; J gene: TRBJ1-2; V gene: TRBV5-4; D gene: -
CDR3 protein: CASSHDRGRFGYTF; CDR3 DNA: TGTGCCAGTAGTCATGACAGGGGGCGCTTCGGCTACACCTTC; clone size: -; CDR3 length: 14; J gene: TRBJ1-2; V gene: TRBV19; D gene: TRBD1
CDR3 protein: CARNIDNSPLHF; CDR3 DNA: TGTGCCAGAAACATCGATAATTCACCCCTCCACTTT; clone size: -; CDR3 length: 12; J gene: TRBJ1-6; V gene: TRBV21-1; D gene: -
CDR3 protein: CASSLARGGMTEAFF; CDR3 DNA: TGCGCCAGCAGCTTGGCCAGGGGTGGTATGACTGAAGCTTTCTTT; clone size: -; CDR3 length: 15; J gene: TRBJ1-1; V gene: TRBV5-1; D gene: -
CDR3 protein: CASSPGAGTGGAFF; CDR3 DNA: TGCGCCAGCAGCCCCGGGGCGGGGACAGGGGGAGCTTTCTTT; clone size: -; CDR3 length: 14; J gene: TRBJ1-1; V gene: TRBV5-1; D gene: TRBD1
CDR3 protein: CASIDAVGGQPQHF; CDR3 DNA: TGTGCCAGCATTGACGCGGTGGGGGGTCAGCCCCAGCATTTT; clone size: once; CDR3 length: 14; J gene: TRBJ1-5; V gene: TRBV28; D gene: -
CDR3 protein: CASSYSTSAKNIQYF; CDR3 DNA: TGTGCCAGCAGTTACTCGACCAGCGCCAAAAACATTCAGTACTTC; clone size: -; CDR3 length: 15; J gene: TRBJ2-4; V gene: TRBV6-5; D gene: -
CDR3 protein: CASSFRTGQGTTEAFF; CDR3 DNA: TGTGCCAGCAGCTTTAGGACGGGGCAGGGTACCACTGAAGCTTTCTTT; clone size: -; CDR3 length: 16; J gene: TRBJ1-1; V gene: TRBV3-1/TRBV3-2; D gene: -
CDR3 protein: CASSRQGPSGNTIYF; CDR3 DNA: TGTGCCAGCTCACGACAGGGTCCCTCTGGAAACACCATATATTTT; clone size: -; CDR3 length: 15; J gene: TRBJ1-3; V gene: TRBV18; D gene: TRBD1
CDR3 protein: CASSLGTSGPETQYF; CDR3 DNA: TGTGCCAGCAGCTTAGGGACTAGCGGACCAGAGACCCAGTACTTC; clone size: -; CDR3 length: 15; J gene: TRBJ2-5; V gene: TRBV11-2; D gene: TRBD2
CDR3 protein: CSVGGQGGYTF; CDR3 DNA: TGCAGCGTAGGGGGACAGGGTGGCTACACCTTC; clone size: -; CDR3 length: 11; J gene: TRBJ1-2; V gene: TRBV29-1; D gene: TRBD1
CDR3 protein: CASSATGAITEAFF; CDR3 DNA: TGTGCCAGCTCCGCAACAGGGGCCATCACTGAAGCTTTCTTT; clone size: -; CDR3 length: 14; J gene: TRBJ1-1; V gene: TRBV18; D gene: TRBD1
CDR3 protein: CASSQGTALNTGELFF; CDR3 DNA: TGTGCCAGCAGCCAGGGGACAGCTTTGAACACCGGGGAGCTGTTTTTT; clone size: -; CDR3 length: 16; J gene: TRBJ2-2; V gene: TRBV3-1/TRBV3-2; D gene: TRBD1
CDR3 protein: CASNQYSNQPQHF; CDR3 DNA: TGTGCCAGCAACCAGTATAGCAATCAGCCCCAGCATTTT; clone size: -; CDR3 length: 13; J gene: TRBJ1-5; V gene: TRBV6-5; D gene: -